This T cell receptor (beta chain) was sequenced during a study of shared clonotypes between healthy human individuals. This clone was observed a few times. Its antigen is currently unknown. Germline V gene sequence: CDR1 SGHAT, CDR2 FQNNGV. The CDR3 has 13 residues. With 4 bases removed from V and 12 bases from J, the gap between germline ends came to 19 bases. Study observations and caveats: Limited genetic and exposure-history diversity came from having few donors.

At the deep level, the assay was run. Sequencing was performed with immunoSEQ multiplex PCR; in TCRdb, only in-frame clones are kept and a portion is missing. Of some 500,000 clones listed, roughly three quarters were seen once; the top ten hold around 12%. The donor population consisted of healthy HIV-negative adults with no recent acute infections or vaccinations. The study used 80 million to 100 million PBMCs per unsorted sample for genomic DNA. The chain carries TRBV11-2 and TRBJ2-7; D may be TRBD1 (6 bases). Sequencing was done on a sample of PBMCs. The TCR was taken from a middle-aged woman in good health. Some clones in this sample may be carry-over from other donors' samples. This chain's CDR3 is CASSSPGAGGRYF. The DNA for the CDR3 is TGTGCCAGCAGCTCCCCTGGAGCTGGGGGCCGGTACTTC.